Included here is one T cell receptor (beta chain) sequence, with context. Its antigen remains unknown. Germline and genes: mouse. The CDR3 end is not reached by the read, which stops 1 residue before it; the germline J gene fills it in. Assay used: immunoSEQ multiplex PCR; TCRdb lists only in-frame clones, some missing. In the table there are 2,000 or so clones, approximately 50% of which are singletons. This record comes from a study of tissue T cells after allogeneic stem cell transplantation. Study-level points and caveats: This small cohort was clinically heterogeneous, and sampling depth was a limitation. Shared clones across patients were few; motif clustering revealed tissue-specific shared signatures.

CDR1 and CDR2 from the germline V gene are KGHTA and FQNQQP. This CDR3 has 16 amino acids. The sample's time point: mouse harvest day 7 after allogeneic transplant. The graft held 10^6 splenic CD5+ T cells and 10^7 T-cell-depleted bone marrow cells. B6 (H2b) cells into BALB/c (H2d) mice; tissues taken at day 7 or 14. Sequences were obtained from liver tissue. The chain carries TRBV23 and TRBJ2-4; the DNA was not used to check the table's D call, TRBD2. The sequence derives from a female BALB/c mouse given C57BL/6 T cells with graft-versus-host disease after an allogeneic hematopoietic cell transplant. This CDR3 is CSSSRTGGVSQNTLYF. The CDR3 bases that were read are TGCTCCAGCAGTAGGACTGGGGGGGTTAGTCAAAACACCTTGTAC.